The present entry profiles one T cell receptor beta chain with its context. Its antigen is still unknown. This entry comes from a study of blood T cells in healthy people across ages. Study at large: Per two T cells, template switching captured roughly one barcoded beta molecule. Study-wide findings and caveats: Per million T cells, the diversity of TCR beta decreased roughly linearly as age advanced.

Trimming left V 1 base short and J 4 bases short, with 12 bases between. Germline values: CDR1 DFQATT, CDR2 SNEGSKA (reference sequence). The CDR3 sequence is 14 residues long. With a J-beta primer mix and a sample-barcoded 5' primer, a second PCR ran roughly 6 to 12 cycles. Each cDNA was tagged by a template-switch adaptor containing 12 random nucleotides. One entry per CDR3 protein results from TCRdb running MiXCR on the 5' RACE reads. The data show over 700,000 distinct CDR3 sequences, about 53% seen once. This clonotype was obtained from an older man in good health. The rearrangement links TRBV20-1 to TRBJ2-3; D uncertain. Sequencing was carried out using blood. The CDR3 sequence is CSARVGGIPDTQYF. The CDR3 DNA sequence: TGCAGTGCTAGAGTGGGTGGGATCCCAGATACGCAGTATTTT.